A single T cell receptor beta chain is shown here with its context. Its antigen is unknown. This record belongs to a study of blood T cells in healthy people across ages. Findings and caveats of the study: Per-million-T-cell TCR beta diversity fell roughly linearly with age. Estimates of total diversity, which came from one million sequenced T cells, were considered to be underestimates.

Using a J-beta primer mix together with a sample-barcoded 5' primer, a second PCR was run for about 6 to 11 cycles. Each sample provided no less than 2.5 million CDR3-containing paired-end reads. TCRdb called the 5' RACE reads again in MiXCR, with one record for every CDR3 protein. Of 630,000 or so distinct CDR3 sequences listed, about 30% are singletons. CDR1 and CDR2 (germline): SEHNR, FQNEAQ (reference sequence). This CDR3 is 17 amino acids long. V gave up 5 bases and J gave up 8 bases, with 24 bases separating them. The sequenced sample was blood. The chain carries TRBV7-9 and TRBJ1-4; D ambiguous. This TCR was sampled from an elderly woman in good health. The CDR3 protein is CASSPQSGTDRAEKLFF. The CDR3 nucleotides read TGTGCCAGCAGCCCGCAGTCGGGAACAGACCGTGCAGAAAAACTGTTTTTT.